This T cell receptor beta chain was found in a study of OX40 agonist ivuxolimab in advanced cancers. Some clones are missing from TCRdb's copy, which holds only in-frame ones; the method was immunoSEQ multiplex PCR. This sample has some 80,000 clones, with approximately 89% found just once. The V and J ends lost 0 bases and 3 bases respectively, with 7 bases between them. In germline, CDR1 is SGHTS, CDR2 YDEGEE. The CDR3 consists of 14 residues. Blood samples were obtained at baseline, cycle 4 day 1, and cycle 7 day 1. This rearrangement joins TRBV5-8 to TRBJ2-1; D may be TRBD1 (5 bases). Sequencing was performed on CD4+ or CD8+ T cells sorted from blood, taken in a trial of the OX40 agonist ivuxolimab. The clonotype originates from an adult with an advanced solid tumor such as melanoma, head and neck, liver or kidney cancer. As DNA, the CDR3 is TGTGCCAGCAGCTTGGGCAGGGTCTACAATGAGCAGTTCTTC. It specifies CASSLGRVYNEQFF.